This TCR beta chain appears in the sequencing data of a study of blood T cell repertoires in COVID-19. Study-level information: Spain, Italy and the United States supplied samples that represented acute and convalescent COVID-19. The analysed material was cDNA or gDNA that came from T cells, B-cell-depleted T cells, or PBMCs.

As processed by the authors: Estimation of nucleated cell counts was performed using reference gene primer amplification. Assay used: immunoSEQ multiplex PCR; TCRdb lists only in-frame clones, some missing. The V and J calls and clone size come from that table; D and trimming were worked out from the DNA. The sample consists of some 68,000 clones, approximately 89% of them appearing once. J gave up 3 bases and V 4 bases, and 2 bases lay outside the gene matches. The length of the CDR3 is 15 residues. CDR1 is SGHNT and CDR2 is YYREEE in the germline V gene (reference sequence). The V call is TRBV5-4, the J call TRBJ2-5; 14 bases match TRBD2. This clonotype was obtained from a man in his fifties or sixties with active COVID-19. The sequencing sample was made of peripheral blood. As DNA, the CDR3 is TGTGCCAGCAGCCGGGGACTAGCGGGGGAAGAGACCCAGTACTTC. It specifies CASSRGLAGEETQYF.